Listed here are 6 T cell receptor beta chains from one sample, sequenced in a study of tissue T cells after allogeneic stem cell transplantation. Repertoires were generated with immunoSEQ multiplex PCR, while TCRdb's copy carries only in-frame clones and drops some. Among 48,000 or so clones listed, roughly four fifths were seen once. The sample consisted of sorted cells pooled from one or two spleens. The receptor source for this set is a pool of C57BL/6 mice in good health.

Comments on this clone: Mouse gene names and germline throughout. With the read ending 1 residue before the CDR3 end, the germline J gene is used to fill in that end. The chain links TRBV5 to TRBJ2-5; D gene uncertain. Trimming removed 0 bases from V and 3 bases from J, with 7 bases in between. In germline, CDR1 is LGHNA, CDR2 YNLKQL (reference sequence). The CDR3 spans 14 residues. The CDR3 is CASSQERSQDTQYF. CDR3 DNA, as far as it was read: TGTGCCAGCAGCCAAGAACGCAGTCAAGACACCCAGTAC.

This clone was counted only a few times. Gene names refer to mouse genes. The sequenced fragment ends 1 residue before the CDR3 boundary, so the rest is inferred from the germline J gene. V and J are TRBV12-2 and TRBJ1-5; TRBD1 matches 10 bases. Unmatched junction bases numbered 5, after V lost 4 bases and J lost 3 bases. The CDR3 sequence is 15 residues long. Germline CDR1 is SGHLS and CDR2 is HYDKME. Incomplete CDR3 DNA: TGTGCCAGCTCCCCCGGGACAGGGGTCAACCAGGCTCCGCTT. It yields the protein CASSPGTGVNQAPL. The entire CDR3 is CASSPGTGVNQAPLF.

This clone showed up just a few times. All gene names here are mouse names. CDR3 residues: CASSHWGGYEQYF. The sequenced part of the CDR3 DNA is TGTGCCAGCAGCCACTGGGGGGGCTATGAACAGTAC. V usage is TRBV4 and J usage is TRBJ2-7; 10 bases are a match to TRBD2. The read terminates 1 residue ahead of where the CDR3 ends, so the germline J gene completes it. Germline V gene sequence: CDR1 LGHDT, CDR2 YNNKQL (reference sequence). This CDR3 has 13 amino acids. J gave up 3 bases and V 5 bases, and 1 base lay outside the gene matches.

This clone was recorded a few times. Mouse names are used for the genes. CDR3 protein: CASSLRDSYYAEQFF. Incomplete CDR3 DNA: TGTGCCAGCTCTCTACGGGACTCCTACTATGCTGAGCAGTTC. V and J are TRBV12-1 and TRBJ2-1; tentative D call: TRBD2 (6 bases). The read is 1 residue too short to cover the CDR3 end, so that end is filled in from the germline J gene. Germline V gene data show CDR1 as SGHSN and CDR2 as HYEKVE. The CDR3 is made up of 15 amino acids. The V end lost 1 base, the J end lost 2 bases, and 11 bases lay between the germline ends.

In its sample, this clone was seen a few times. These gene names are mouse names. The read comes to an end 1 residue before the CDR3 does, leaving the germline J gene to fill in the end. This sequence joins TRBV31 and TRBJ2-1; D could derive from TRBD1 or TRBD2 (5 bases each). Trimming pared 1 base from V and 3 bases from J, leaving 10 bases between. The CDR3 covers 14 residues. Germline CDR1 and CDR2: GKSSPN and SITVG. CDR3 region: CAWSPRGFYAEQFF. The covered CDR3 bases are TGTGCCTGGAGTCCTCGGGGGTTCTATGCTGAGCAGTTC. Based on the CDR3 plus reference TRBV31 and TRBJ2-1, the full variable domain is AQTIHQWPVAEIKAVGSPLSLGCTIKGKSSPNLYWYWQATGGTLQQLFYSITVGQVESVVQLNLSASRPKDDQFILSTEKLLLSHSGFYLCAWSPRGFYAEQFFGPGTRLTVL.

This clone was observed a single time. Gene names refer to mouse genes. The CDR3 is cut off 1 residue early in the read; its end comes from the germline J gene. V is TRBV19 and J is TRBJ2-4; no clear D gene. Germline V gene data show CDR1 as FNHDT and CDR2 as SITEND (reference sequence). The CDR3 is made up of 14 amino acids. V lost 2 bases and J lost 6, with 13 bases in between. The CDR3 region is CASSIGRGRNTLYF. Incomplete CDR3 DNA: TGTGCCAGCAGTATCGGCAGAGGAAGGAACACCTTGTAC.